This note documents a single T cell receptor (beta chain) sequence. These data are taken from a study of T cell changes during pregnancy in multiple sclerosis. Sequenced by immunoSEQ multiplex PCR; TCRdb stores in-frame clones only, minus some. The data contain fewer than 65,000 clones, roughly nine tenths of them singletons. The CDR3 loop spans 15 amino acids. CDR1 is SGHVS, CDR2 FQNEAQ, per germline. V was trimmed by 1 base and J by 3 bases, leaving 13 bases between them. The sample was peripheral blood, taken after pregnancy. The V and J genes are TRBV7-8 and TRBJ2-7; D perhaps matches TRBD1 (5 bases). This clonotype was sampled from a female donor in good health, enrolled as a control in a pregnancy study. The CDR3, as DNA: TGTGCCAGCAGCTTAGAAAGGGGAAGTCGCTACGAGCAGTACTTC. Translated, it gives CASSLERGSRYEQYF.